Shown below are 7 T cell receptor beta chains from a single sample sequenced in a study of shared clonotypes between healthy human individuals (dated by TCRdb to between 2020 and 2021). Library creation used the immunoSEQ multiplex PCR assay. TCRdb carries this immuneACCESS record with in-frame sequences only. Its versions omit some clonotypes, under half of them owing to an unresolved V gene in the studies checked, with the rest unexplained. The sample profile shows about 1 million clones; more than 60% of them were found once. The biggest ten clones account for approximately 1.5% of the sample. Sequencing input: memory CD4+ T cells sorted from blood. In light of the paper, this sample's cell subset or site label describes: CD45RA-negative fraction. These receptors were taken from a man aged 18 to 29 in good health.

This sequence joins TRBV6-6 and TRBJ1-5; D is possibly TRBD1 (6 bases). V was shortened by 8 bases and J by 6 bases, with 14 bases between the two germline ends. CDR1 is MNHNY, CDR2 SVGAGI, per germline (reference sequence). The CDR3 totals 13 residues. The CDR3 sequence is CASSSQGSQPQHF. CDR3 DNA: TGTGCCAGCTCATCACAGGGTAGTCAGCCCCAGCATTTT.

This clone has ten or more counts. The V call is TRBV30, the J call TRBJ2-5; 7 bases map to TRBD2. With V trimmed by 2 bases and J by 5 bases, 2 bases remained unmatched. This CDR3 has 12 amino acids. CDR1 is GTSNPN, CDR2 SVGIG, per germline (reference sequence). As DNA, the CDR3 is TGTGCCTGGAGTCGAGCGGGGGAGACCCAGTACTTC. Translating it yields CAWSRAGETQYF.

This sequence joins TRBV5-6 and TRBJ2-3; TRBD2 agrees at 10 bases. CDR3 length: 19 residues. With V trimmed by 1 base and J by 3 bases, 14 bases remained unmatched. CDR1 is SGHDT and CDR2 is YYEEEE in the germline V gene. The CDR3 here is CASSLPLASSGRRTDTQYF. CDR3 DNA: TGTGCCAGCAGCTTGCCCCTAGCTTCTAGCGGGAGAAGGACAGATACGCAGTATTTT.

CDR3 nucleotide sequence: TGTGCCAGTATAGGACGGTGGAACACTGAAGCTTTCTTT. Protein: CASIGRWNTEAFF. The V and J genes are TRBV6-1 and TRBJ1-1, with D unclear. Trimming pared 9 bases from V and 1 base from J, leaving 12 bases between. Per germline, CDR1 MNHNS and CDR2 SASEGT. CDR3 size: 13 residues.

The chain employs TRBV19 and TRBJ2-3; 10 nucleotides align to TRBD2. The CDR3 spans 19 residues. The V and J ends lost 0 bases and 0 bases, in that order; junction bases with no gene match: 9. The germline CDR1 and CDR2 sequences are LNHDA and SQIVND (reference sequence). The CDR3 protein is CASSIEVPSGSRSTDTQYF. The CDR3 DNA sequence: TGTGCCAGTAGTATAGAGGTCCCTAGCGGGAGCCGTAGCACAGATACGCAGTATTTT.

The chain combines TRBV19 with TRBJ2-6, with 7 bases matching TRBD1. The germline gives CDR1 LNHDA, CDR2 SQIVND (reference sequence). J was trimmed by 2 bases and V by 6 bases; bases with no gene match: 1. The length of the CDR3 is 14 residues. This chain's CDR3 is CASSDRAGANVLTF. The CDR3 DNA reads TGTGCCAGTAGCGACAGGGCTGGGGCCAACGTCCTGACTTTC. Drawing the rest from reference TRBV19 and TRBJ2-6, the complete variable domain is DGGITQSPKYLFRKEGQNVTLSCEQNLNHDAMYWYRQDPGQGLRLIYYSQIVNDFQKGDIAEGYSVSREKKESFPLTVTSAQKNPTAFYLCASSDRAGANVLTFGAGSRLTVL.

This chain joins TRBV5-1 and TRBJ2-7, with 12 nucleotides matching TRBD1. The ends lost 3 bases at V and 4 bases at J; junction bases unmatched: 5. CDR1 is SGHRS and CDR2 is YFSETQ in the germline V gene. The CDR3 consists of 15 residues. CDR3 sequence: CASSSGTGGQYEQYF. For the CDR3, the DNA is TGCGCCAGCAGCTCCGGGACAGGGGGCCAATACGAGCAGTACTTC.